This T cell receptor (beta chain) was captured in a study of T cell changes during pregnancy in multiple sclerosis (dated 2019 in TCRdb). Context from the whole study: The study examined how the T cell repertoire changed over the course of pregnancy in women with multiple sclerosis.

As for this clone: Its cognate antigen has yet to be identified. The sample holds no much larger clone one base away, and base qualities are not on file.

Based on the germline V gene (reference sequence), the CDR1 and CDR2 sequences are LNHDA and SQIVND. Trimming removed 6 bases from V and 5 bases from J; the gene matches leave 6 bases unexplained. The CDR3 covers 13 residues, taking in both the cysteine and the phenylalanine. Only the CDR3 region is kept as DNA, spanning 39 bases read in frame from base 1. Library preparation used the immunoSEQ multiplex PCR assay. TCRdb re-hosts the immuneACCESS table, in-frame sequences only. Its copies lack some clones; in the studies checked, an unresolved V gene accounts for under half of them, and the cause for the rest is not known. The sample yields about 79,000 clones; around 93% were counted once. The ten biggest clones cover around 0.75% of the sample.

The chain couples TRBV19 to TRBJ1-2, with TRBD1 identical over 7 junction bases. The sequencing used peripheral blood, collected in the second trimester of pregnancy. This TCR was sampled from a female donor in good health, enrolled as a control in a pregnancy study. The CDR3 protein is CASRTGTAYGYTF. The nucleotide sequence is given as TGTGCCAGTAGGACCGGGACAGCTTATGGCTACACCTTC. This CDR3, with the reference TRBV19 and TRBJ1-2 proteins standing in past its ends, gives the full variable domain DGGITQSPKYLFRKEGQNVTLSCEQNLNHDAMYWYRQDPGQGLRLIYYSQIVNDFQKGDIAEGYSVSREKKESFPLTVTSAQKNPTAFYLCASRTGTAYGYTFGSGTRLTVV.